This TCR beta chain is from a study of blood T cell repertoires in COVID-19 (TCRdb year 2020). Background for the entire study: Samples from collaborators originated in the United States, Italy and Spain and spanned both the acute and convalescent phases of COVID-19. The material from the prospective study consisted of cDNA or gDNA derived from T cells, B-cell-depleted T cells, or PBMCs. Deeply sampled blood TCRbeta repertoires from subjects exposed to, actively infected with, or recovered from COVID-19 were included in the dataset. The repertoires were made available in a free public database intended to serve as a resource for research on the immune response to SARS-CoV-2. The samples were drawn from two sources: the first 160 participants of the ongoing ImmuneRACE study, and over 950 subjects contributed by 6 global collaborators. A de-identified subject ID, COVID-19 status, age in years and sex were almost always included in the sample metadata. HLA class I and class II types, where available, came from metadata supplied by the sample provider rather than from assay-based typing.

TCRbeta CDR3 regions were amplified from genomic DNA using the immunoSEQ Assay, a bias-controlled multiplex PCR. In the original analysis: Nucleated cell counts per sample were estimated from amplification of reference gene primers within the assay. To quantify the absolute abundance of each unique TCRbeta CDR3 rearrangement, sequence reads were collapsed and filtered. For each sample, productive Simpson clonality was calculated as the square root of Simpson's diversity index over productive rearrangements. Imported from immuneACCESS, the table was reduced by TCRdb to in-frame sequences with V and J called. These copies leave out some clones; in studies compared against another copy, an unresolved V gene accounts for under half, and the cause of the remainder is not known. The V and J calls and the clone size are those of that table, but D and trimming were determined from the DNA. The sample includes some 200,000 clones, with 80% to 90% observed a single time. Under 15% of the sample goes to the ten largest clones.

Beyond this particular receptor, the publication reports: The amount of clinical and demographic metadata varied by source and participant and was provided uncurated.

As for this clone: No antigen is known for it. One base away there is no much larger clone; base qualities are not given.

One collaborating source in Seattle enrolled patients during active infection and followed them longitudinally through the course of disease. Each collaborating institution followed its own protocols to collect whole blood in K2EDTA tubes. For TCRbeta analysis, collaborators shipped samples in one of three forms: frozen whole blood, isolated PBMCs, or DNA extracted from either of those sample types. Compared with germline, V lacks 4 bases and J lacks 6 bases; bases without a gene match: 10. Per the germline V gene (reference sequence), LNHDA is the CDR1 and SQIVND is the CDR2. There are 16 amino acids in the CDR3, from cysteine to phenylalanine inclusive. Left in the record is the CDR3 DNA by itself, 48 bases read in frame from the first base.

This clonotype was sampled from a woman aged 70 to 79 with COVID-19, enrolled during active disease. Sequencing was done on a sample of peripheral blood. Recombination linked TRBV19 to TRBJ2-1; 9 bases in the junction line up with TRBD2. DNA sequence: TGTGCCAGTAGTACGGCCTTAGCGGGAGTGCGCAATGAGCAGTTCTTC. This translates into CASSTALAGVRNEQFF.